The T cell receptor beta chain under discussion was sequenced for a study of T cells in Graves' hyperthyroidism and ophthalmopathy (dated by TCRdb to between 2018 and 2021). At the level of the whole study: Peripheral blood samples were taken at initial diagnosis, before any treatment was given. A discovery cohort of about 100 patients, about 43 with Graves' ophthalmopathy and fewer than 65 with stable Graves' hyperthyroidism, was used to find distinguishing TCR V-J signatures. An independent validation cohort of around 20 hyperthyroidism patients and about 15 patients who later progressed to ophthalmopathy tested prospective prediction of ophthalmopathy. For training and testing, the 100 or so patients in the discovery cohort were randomly divided in a 7:3 ratio. In addition, the study compared T-cell repertoires in thyroid tissue and in blood from six Graves' hyperthyroidism patients. Following sampling, methimazole starting at 30 mg daily was given to hyperthyroidism patients, and high-dose intravenous methylprednisolone was given to ophthalmopathy patients. The paper reports TCR Vbeta CDR3 sequencing of 140 or so peripheral blood samples: 40 to 45 ophthalmopathy, some 80 hyperthyroidism and 17 progressor patients.

As regards this clonotype: Its antigen remains undetermined. Base quality data are lacking; no much larger clone is found one base away.

The paper as a whole reports these results and caveats: In cross-validation, a model built on a 13 V-J signature told ophthalmopathy apart from stable hyperthyroidism with 85% to 90% sensitivity and approximately 84% specificity, and in testing the same model reached 80%/75%. In validation, progression to ophthalmopathy was predicted by the model with almost 71% sensitivity and 72% to 85% specificity, a median of around 6.5 months before onset. Most expanded thyroid clonotypes (frequency above 0.001) were also found in blood, which suggests that blood repertoires may mirror thyroid immune responses. No statistical method was used to set the sample size in advance, and investigators knew the group allocation.

Amplification of TCR beta CDR3 regions was carried out from RNA transcripts. A first-round RT-PCR of the TCR CDR3 used the HTBI primer set with the Qiagen OneStep RT-PCR kit. A second multiplex PCR round built the libraries, followed by size selection and purification. The libraries were sequenced on an Illumina HiSeq2000 using paired-end 100 bp reads. The study's own analysis went as follows. Raw data were processed with SOAPnuke, discarding reads with adapters, uncalled bases, mean Phred below 15, or no exact constant-primer or identifier match. High-quality paired reads were merged using COPE v1.2.5, and each unique nucleotide sequence was defined as a clonotype. Clonotypes were aligned to IMGT TRBV, TRBD and TRBJ reference segments using MiTCR v1.1. Only V-J combinations with frequency above 0.0001, covering roughly 99% of repertoires, were analysed. The TCS score was defined as F50 (clonal expansion) divided by E x V (chaos), with BLOSUM62-based TCRdist calculated between CDR3 peptides within each V-J. Welch's t-statistics and random forest reduced around 550 V-J features to around 14, which were used in a naive Bayes classifier (R e1071). TCRdb ran its own pipeline on the public reads, namely fastp trimming at Q25 and MiXCR clone calling, and kept in-frame beta chains. Entries that share a CDR3 protein sequence are merged under the most common genes and DNA. The V and J calls shown here were made by TCRdb, not taken from the authors' results. Counted in this sample were under 800,000 distinct CDR3 sequences; roughly 15% of them appeared once. 10% of the sample is in the top ten clones.

V sheds 1 base and J sheds 2 bases, leaving 11 bases between their ends. The CDR3 runs 15 residues from the cysteine to the phenylalanine. The only DNA kept is the CDR3, 45 bases in frame from the first base. The CDR1 and CDR2 encoded by the germline V gene (reference sequence) are SEHNR and FQNEAQ. Graves' hyperthyroidism was defined as stable when no progression to ophthalmopathy occurred over 18 months of follow-up. The hyperthyroidism patients were between 18 and 65 years old and newly diagnosed, with a disease duration of less than 2 months. The study excluded patients with uncontrolled infections, other autoimmune diseases, pregnancy or lactation. Diagnoses were established on the basis of clinical symptoms, serum thyroxine and TRAb, thyroid ultrasound, and orbital computed tomography. Ficoll-Paque density gradient centrifugation was used to isolate PBMCs from approximately 11 ml of fresh peripheral blood. Total RNA was extracted using Trizol reagent, and RNA quality was assessed on an Agilent 2100 Bioanalyzer.

Sequencing used blood. This receptor was taken from a woman between 18 and 29 years old with Graves' hyperthyroidism. The V and J segments used are TRBV7-9 and TRBJ2-5; no D gene can be assigned with confidence. This receptor carries the CDR3 CASSLGAAQQETQYF. The nucleotide sequence is TGTGCCAGCAGCTTAGGGGCGGCACAGCAAGAGACCCAGTACTTC.